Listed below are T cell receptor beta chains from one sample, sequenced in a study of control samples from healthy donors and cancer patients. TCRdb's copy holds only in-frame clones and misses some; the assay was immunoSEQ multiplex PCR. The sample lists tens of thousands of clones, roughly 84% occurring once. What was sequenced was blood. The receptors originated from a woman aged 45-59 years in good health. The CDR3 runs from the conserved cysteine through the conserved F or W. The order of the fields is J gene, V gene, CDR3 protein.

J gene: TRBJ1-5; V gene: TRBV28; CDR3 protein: CASSPGTGDLPGNQPQHF
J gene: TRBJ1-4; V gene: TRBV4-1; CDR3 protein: CASSQDYRQGRVTTNEKLFF
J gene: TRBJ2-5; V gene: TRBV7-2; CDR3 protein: CASSLGAQETQYF
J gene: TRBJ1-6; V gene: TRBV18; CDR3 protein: CASSPGTSGAYNSPLHF
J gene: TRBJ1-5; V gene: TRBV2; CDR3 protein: CASSDRGSGNQPQHF
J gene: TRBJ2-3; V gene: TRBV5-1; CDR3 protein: CASSFSRGLAGGPGTDTQYF
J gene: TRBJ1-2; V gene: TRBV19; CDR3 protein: CASSTLDRPRDGYTF
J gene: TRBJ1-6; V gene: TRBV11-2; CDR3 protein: CASSSGPIGGSNSPLHF
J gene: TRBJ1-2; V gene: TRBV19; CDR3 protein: CASSKRGFSYGYTF
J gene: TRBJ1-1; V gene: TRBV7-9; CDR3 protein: CASSSTGEWHTEAFF
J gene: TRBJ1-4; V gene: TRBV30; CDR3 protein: CAWGAMVGEKLFF
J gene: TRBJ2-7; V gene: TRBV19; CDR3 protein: CASNSPGDKQGDEQYF
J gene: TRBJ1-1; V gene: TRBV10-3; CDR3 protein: CAISGAVNTEAFF
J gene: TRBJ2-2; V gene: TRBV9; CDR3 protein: CASSAGPPGLNTGELFF
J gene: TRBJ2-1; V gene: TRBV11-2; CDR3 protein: CASSLSRLNNEQFF
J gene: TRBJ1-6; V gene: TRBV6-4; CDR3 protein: CASSDSAGTGTSPLHF
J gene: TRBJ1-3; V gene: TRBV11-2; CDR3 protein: CASSSAGASSGNTIYF
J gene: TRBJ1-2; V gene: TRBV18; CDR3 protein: CASSPPSGKLGYTF
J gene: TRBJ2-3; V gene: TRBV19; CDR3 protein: CASSSPFGTSGYTDTQYF
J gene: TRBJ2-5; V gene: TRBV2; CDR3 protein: CASRDRDREEETQYF
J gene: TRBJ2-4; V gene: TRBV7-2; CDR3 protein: CASSPKLAKNIQYF
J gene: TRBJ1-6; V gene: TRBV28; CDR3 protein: CASSETGFLHF
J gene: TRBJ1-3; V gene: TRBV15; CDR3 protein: CATSRDRGNTIYF
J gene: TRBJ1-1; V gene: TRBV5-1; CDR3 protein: CASSLVGGRGNTEAFF
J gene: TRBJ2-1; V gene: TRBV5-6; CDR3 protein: CASSRHPIQGTYNEQFF
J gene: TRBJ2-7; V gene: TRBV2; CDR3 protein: CASDGTRENYEQYF
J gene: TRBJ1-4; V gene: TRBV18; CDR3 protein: CASSDLWGNEKLFF
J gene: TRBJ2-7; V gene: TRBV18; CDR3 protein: CASSGTSPYEQYF
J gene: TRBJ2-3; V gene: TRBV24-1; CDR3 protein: CATSGGRWQYF
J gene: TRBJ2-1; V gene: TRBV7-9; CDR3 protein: CASSLVGGYNEQFF
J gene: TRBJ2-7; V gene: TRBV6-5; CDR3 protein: CASSPSGRALHEQYF
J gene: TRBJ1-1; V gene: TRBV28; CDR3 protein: CASSLPSAGNTEAFF
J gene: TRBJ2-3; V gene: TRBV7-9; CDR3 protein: CAQDGSLADTQYF
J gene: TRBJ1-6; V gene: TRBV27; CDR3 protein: CASSGLTGGIDSPLHF
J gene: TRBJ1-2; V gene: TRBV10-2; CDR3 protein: CASSTHVGYTF
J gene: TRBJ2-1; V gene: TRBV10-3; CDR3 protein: CAISATSGNYNEQFF
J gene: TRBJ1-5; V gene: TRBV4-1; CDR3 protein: CASSQEGTGGNQPQHF
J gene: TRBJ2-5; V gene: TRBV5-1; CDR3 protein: CASSLGRRVDGKETQYF
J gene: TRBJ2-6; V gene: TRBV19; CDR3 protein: CASSIGEGLGANVLTF
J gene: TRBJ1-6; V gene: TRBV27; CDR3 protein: CASGESSPLHF
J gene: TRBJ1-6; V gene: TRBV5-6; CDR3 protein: CASSLGVQGGNSPLHF